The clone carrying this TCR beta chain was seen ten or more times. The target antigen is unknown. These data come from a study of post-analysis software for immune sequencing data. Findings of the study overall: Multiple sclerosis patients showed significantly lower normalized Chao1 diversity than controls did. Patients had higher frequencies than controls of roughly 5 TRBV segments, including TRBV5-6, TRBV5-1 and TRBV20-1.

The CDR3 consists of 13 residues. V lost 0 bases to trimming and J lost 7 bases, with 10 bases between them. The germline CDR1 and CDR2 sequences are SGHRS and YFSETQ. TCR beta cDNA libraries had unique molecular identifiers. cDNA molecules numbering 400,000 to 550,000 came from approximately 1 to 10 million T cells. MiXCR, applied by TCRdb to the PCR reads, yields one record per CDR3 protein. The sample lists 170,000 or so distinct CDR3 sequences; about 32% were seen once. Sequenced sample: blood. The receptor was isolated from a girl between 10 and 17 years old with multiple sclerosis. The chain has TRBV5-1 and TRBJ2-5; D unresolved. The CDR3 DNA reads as TGCGCCAGCAGCTTGGTTGTGAGATCGACCCAGTACTTC. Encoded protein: CASSLVVRSTQYF.